Below, 20 T cell receptor beta chains from the same sample are listed, as sequenced in a study of type 1 regulatory T cells (dated by TCRdb to the early 2020s). Which antigens these TCRs recognize remains unknown. This sample was sequenced with an Illumina MiSeq. In TCRdb, the public reads were trimmed at Q25 with fastp and aligned with MiXCR, with productive beta chains retained. Entries that share a CDR3 protein sequence are merged under the most common genes and DNA. Present in this sample are about 62,000 distinct CDR3 sequences, roughly two thirds of which were seen just once. The ten largest clones take up 1.5% to 2% of the sample. Sequenced material: cultured non-Tr1 T cells, either the whole culture or a sorted T cell fraction (not recorded which). The cell subset or site tag for this specimen amounts to: non-Tr1 population from the T-allo10 product. These receptors all stem from a human donor in good health.

The chain employs TRBV20-1 and TRBJ1-5, with a tentative D call TRBD1 (5 bases). The CDR3 has 15 amino acids. Trimming removed 6 bases at V and 1 base at J, with 16 bases between. Germline loops: CDR1 DFQATT, CDR2 SNEGSKA (reference sequence). CDR3 protein: CSAKRGSVSNQPQHF. In nucleotides, the CDR3 is TGCAGTGCAAAACGGGGGAGCGTGAGCAATCAGCCCCAGCATTTT.

This clonotype was observed a few times. The V gene is TRBV5-1, the J gene TRBJ2-1; D uncertain. Germline values: CDR1 SGHRS, CDR2 YFSETQ. The V end was cut by 3 bases, the J end by 8 bases, with 15 bases between. This CDR3 contains 14 residues. This CDR3 is CASSSTNAWDEQFF. The CDR3 nucleotides read TGCGCCAGCAGCTCGACAAATGCTTGGGATGAGCAGTTCTTC.

V and J are TRBV6-2 or TRBV6-3 and TRBJ1-1, with 9 bases fitting TRBD1. The CDR3 extends over 19 amino acids. CDR1 is MNHEY, CDR2 SVGEGT, per germline. The ends lost 4 bases at V and 5 bases at J; junction bases unmatched: 20. The CDR3 loop is CASSSIPGQGKRKGTEAFF. For the CDR3, the DNA is TGTGCCAGCAGTTCTATCCCGGGACAGGGAAAGAGGAAGGGAACTGAAGCTTTCTTT.

This chain uses TRBV5-5 with TRBJ2-7; D not certain. CDR3 length equals 12 residues. Germline V gives CDR1 SGHKS, CDR2 YYEKEE (reference sequence). The V and J ends lost 0 bases and 5 bases respectively, with 6 bases between them. The CDR3: CASSLDWHEQYF. The CDR3 bases are TGTGCCAGCAGCTTGGATTGGCACGAGCAGTACTTC.

The V and J genes are TRBV20-1 and TRBJ1-2; D is perhaps TRBD1 (5 bases). Trimming removed 0 bases from V and 6 bases from J, with 14 bases in between. The CDR3 has 14 amino acids. Germline CDR1 is DFQATT and CDR2 is SNEGSKA (reference sequence). The CDR3 region is CSARDRSRVDGYTF. The CDR3 coding sequence is TGCAGTGCTAGAGATCGATCCAGGGTAGATGGCTACACCTTC.

The chain is built from TRBV2 and TRBJ2-1; D gene unclear. The CDR3 runs 12 residues. Germline V gene data show CDR1 as SNHLY and CDR2 as FYNNEI. The ends were cut back, 0 bases at V and 9 bases at J, with 6 bases in the middle. CDR3 sequence (DNA): TGTGCCAGCAGTGAAGCGCTTGTTGAGCAGTTCTTC. It specifies CASSEALVEQFF.

The J gene is TRBJ1-2, the V gene TRBV6-4, with D tentatively TRBD1 (6 bases). V lost 1 base to trimming and J lost 0 bases, with 15 bases between them. The germline V gene encodes CDR1 MRHNA and CDR2 SNTAGT. The CDR3 length is 17 residues. The CDR3 here is CASSDWSAEGANYGYTF. Written as DNA, the CDR3 is TGTGCCAGCAGTGACTGGTCAGCGGAGGGGGCTAACTATGGCTACACCTTC.

This chain connects TRBV24-1 to TRBJ2-1; TRBD2 aligns across 8 bases. V gave up 7 bases and J gave up 10 bases; unmatched junction bases: 2. The CDR3 length is 11 residues. Germline loops: CDR1 KGHDR, CDR2 SFDVKD. In nucleotides, the CDR3 is TGTGCCACCAGCCGCGGGGGGGAGCAGTTCTTC. Residues: CATSRGGEQFF.

This rearrangement joins TRBV7-6 to TRBJ2-7; maybe TRBD2 (6 bases). Looked up from germline, CDR1 is SGHVS and CDR2 is FNYEAQ. Deletions cut 5 bases from V and 0 bases from J, with 17 bases between. CDR3 length: 16 residues. The CDR3 region has the DNA TGTGCCAGCAGCCCGGAGGGGTCCAGTAGCTCCTACGAGCAGTACTTC. This codes for CASSPEGSSSSYEQYF. Using reference TRBV7-6 and TRBJ2-7 for the parts outside the CDR3, the full variable domain is GAGVSQSPRYKVTKRGQDVALRCDPISGHVSLYWYRQALGQGPEFLTYFNYEAQQDKSGLPNDRFSAERPEGSISTLTIQRTEQRDSAMYRCASSPEGSSSSYEQYFGPGTRLTVT.

This chain uses TRBV2 with TRBJ1-2; D may be TRBD1 (5 bases). Germline assignment: CDR1 SNHLY and CDR2 FYNNEI. The germline V and J ends were trimmed by 7 bases and 6 bases, with 18 bases remaining between them. CDR3 length: 14 amino acids. In DNA, the CDR3 is TGTGCCAGCATGGAGGACGTCGGGGGTCATGGCTACACCTTC. Encoded protein: CASMEDVGGHGYTF.

V gene TRBV24-1 combines with J gene TRBJ2-1; tentatively, D is TRBD1 or TRBD2 (7 bases each). The CDR3 is 15 residues long. Germline values: CDR1 KGHDR, CDR2 SFDVKD. The germline V and J ends were trimmed by 8 bases and 2 bases, with 15 bases remaining between them. CDR3 DNA: TGTGCCACCACAGGGGGGGACGGGGCCTACAATGAGCAGTTCTTC. It codes for CATTGGDGAYNEQFF.

V usage is TRBV7-9 and J usage is TRBJ2-7; TRBD1 agrees at 10 bases. With V trimmed by 6 bases and J by 3 bases, 11 bases remained unmatched. This CDR3 has 16 amino acids. Germline CDR1 is SEHNR and CDR2 is FQNEAQ (reference sequence). This CDR3 reads CASSPRTGGGFYEQYF. For the CDR3, the DNA is TGTGCCAGCAGTCCCAGGACAGGGGGAGGTTTCTACGAGCAGTACTTC. The variable domain in full, with the rest retrieved from reference TRBV7-9 and TRBJ2-7, is DTGVSQNPRHKITKRGQNVTFRCDPISEHNRLYWYRQTLGQGPEFLTYFQNEAQLEKSRLLSDRFSAERPKGSFSTLEIQRTEQGDSAMYLCASSPRTGGGFYEQYFGPGTRLTVT.

In DNA, the CDR3 is TGTGCCAGCAGTCCGGGAAGGGAGTCCTACAATGAGCAGTTCTTC. This encodes CASSPGRESYNEQFF. V gene TRBV2 combines with J gene TRBJ2-1, with a weak D call TRBD2 (5 bases). V was cut by 5 bases and J by 1 base, with 12 bases left in between. The CDR3 spans 15 residues. CDR1 is SNHLY and CDR2 is FYNNEI in the germline V gene.

The V gene is TRBV9, the J gene TRBJ1-3; 7 bases fit TRBD1. Trimming cost V 3 bases and J 3 bases; bases outside gene matches: 6. The CDR3 contains 15 residues. Germline loops: CDR1 SGDLS, CDR2 YYNGEE. The CDR3 is CASSATGSSGNTIYF. The CDR3 DNA reads as TGTGCCAGCAGCGCGACAGGGTCTAGTGGAAACACCATATATTTT.

This clonotype was seen a few times. The CDR3 spells CASSLGENTEAFF. DNA for the CDR3: TGTGCCAGCAGCTTAGGGGAGAACACTGAAGCTTTCTTT. The V and J genes are TRBV7-7 and TRBJ1-1; D gene unclear. V lost 1 base, J lost 1 base, and 4 bases lay in between. CDR1 SSHAT and CDR2 FNYEAQ come from the germline V gene (reference sequence). The CDR3 length is 13 residues.

The gene calls are TRBV6-5 and TRBJ1-4, with D tentatively TRBD1 (6 bases). Germline V CDR1 and CDR2: MNHEY, SVGAGI. V gave up 7 bases and J gave up 4 bases, with 13 bases separating them. The CDR3 length is 14 residues. The CDR3 sequence: CASKQGLSNEKLFF. The CDR3 DNA sequence: TGTGCCAGCAAACAGGGTTTGAGTAATGAAAAACTGTTTTTT.

The V gene is TRBV28, the J gene TRBJ2-1, with 7 positions matching TRBD2. Germline V gene sequence: CDR1 MDHEN, CDR2 SYDVKM. This CDR3 has 16 residues. V trimming: 3 bases; J trimming: 8 bases; junction bases outside the gene matches: 13. The CDR3 here is CASSFGVGAGEDEQFF. The CDR3 nucleotides read TGTGCCAGCAGTTTTGGGGTAGGGGCGGGAGAAGATGAGCAGTTCTTC.

The chain is built from TRBV24-1 and TRBJ2-3, with a tentative D call TRBD1 (5 bases). CDR1 is KGHDR, CDR2 SFDVKD, per germline. This CDR3 is 12 amino acids long. Trimming took off 5 bases at V and 5 bases at J, with 7 bases between the two ends. CDR3 nucleotide sequence: TGTGCCACCAGTGTGCAGGGAGATACGCAGTATTTT. Translating it yields CATSVQGDTQYF.

The chain carries TRBV5-4 and TRBJ2-3, with 8 bases identical to TRBD2. The CDR3 totals 16 residues. V shed 10 bases, J shed 4 bases, and the junction held 17 bases outside the gene matches. Germline V CDR1 and CDR2: SGHNT, YYREEE (reference sequence). The CDR3 DNA is TGTGCCTACCCCTCCGGAGCGGGAGACAACGCAGATACGCAGTATTTT. This translates into CAYPSGAGDNADTQYF.

This chain links TRBV6-6 with TRBJ1-2; D gene unclear. The CDR3 has 14 residues. CDR1 and CDR2 (germline): MNHNY, SVGAGI (reference sequence). Trimming took off 5 bases at V and 3 bases at J, with 13 bases between the two ends. As DNA, the CDR3 is TGTGCCAGCAGTAAATACGGTCGGGACTATGGCTACACCTTC. Translating it yields CASSKYGRDYGYTF.